Shown below are 15 T cell receptor beta chains from a single sample sequenced in a study of blood T cell repertoires in COVID-19. Produced via immunoSEQ multiplex PCR; TCRdb's table is partial and in-frame only. Among approximately 300,000 clones listed, 89% were seen once. The sequenced material came from PBMCs or T cells enriched from blood (not recorded which). Every receptor here comes from a woman in her 30s who had recovered from COVID-19.

The chain has TRBV27 and TRBJ1-5; weak D call: TRBD1 (5 bases). The CDR3 length is 13 residues. V dropped 0 bases and J dropped 5 bases, with 5 bases sitting between them. Germline V gene data show CDR1 as MNHEY and CDR2 as SMNVEV (reference sequence). The DNA of the CDR3 is TGTGCCAGCAGTTTATCAGGGGATCAGCCCCAGCATTTT. This sequence encodes CASSLSGDQPQHF.

The chain joins TRBV20-1 to TRBJ2-5; D unclear. V was pared by 6 bases and J by 5 bases, with 10 bases between. The CDR3 runs 11 residues. Germline V CDR1 and CDR2: DFQATT, SNEGSKA (reference sequence). CDR3 sequence: CSAPFRETQYF. In DNA form, the CDR3 reads TGCAGTGCCCCCTTCCGGGAGACCCAGTACTTC.

A few counts support this clone. V is TRBV4-1 and J is TRBJ1-6, with a possible D match to TRBD1 (6 bases). The CDR3 spans 17 residues. V was trimmed by 1 base and J by 5 bases, leaving 15 bases between them. Germline V gives CDR1 MGHRA, CDR2 YSYEKL. DNA for the CDR3: TGCGCCAGCAGCCAAGGGGGCCGGACAGACGATAATTCACCCCTCCACTTT. This sequence encodes CASSQGGRTDDNSPLHF.

The chain links TRBV6-1 to TRBJ1-3, with D possibly TRBD1 on 5 matching bases. The CDR3 has 13 residues. Trimming removed 8 bases at V and 4 bases at J, with 12 bases between. The germline CDR1 and CDR2 sequences are MNHNS and SASEGT. The CDR3 loop is CASGVRVGNTIYF. Here the CDR3 DNA reads TGTGCCAGCGGGGTCAGGGTAGGAAACACCATATATTTT.

This clone has a handful of counts. V usage is TRBV7-2 and J usage is TRBJ1-2, with 8 bases fitting TRBD1. CDR1 SGHTA and CDR2 FQGNSA come from the germline V gene. V was pared by 4 bases and J by 4 bases, with 5 bases of the junction left unmatched. The CDR3 totals 14 residues. CDR3 sequence reads: CASSSTGVVYGYTF. For the CDR3, the DNA is TGTGCCAGCAGCTCGACAGGGGTAGTCTATGGCTACACCTTC. Drawing the rest from reference TRBV7-2 and TRBJ1-2, the complete variable domain is GAGVSQSPSNKVTEKGKDVELRCDPISGHTALYWYRQSLGQGLEFLIYFQGNSAPDKSGLPSDRFSAERTGGSVSTLTIQRTQQEDSAVYLCASSSTGVVYGYTFGSGTRLTVV.

This clone is a singleton in its sample. The gene calls are TRBV29-1 and TRBJ2-3; D possibly corresponds to TRBD2 (5 bases). This CDR3 is 13 amino acids long. Between the trimmed V and J ends, which lost 7 bases and 0 bases, there was a span of 11 bases. Germline values: CDR1 SQVTM, CDR2 ANQGSEA. The CDR3 DNA reads as TGCAGCGCTCGAGCGGCTAGCACAGATACGCAGTATTTT. It specifies CSARAASTDTQYF.

This clone showed up just a few times. The V and J genes are TRBV30 and TRBJ1-1; D gene ambiguous. This CDR3 has 12 amino acids. Germline V gene data show CDR1 as GTSNPN and CDR2 as SVGIG (reference sequence). V was cut by 0 bases and J by 1 base, with 3 bases left in between. The chain's CDR3 is CAWSVANTEAFF. DNA of the CDR3: TGTGCCTGGAGTGTGGCGAACACTGAAGCTTTCTTT.

This rearrangement joins TRBV4-3 to TRBJ2-3, with 9 bases identical to TRBD1. Trimming removed 0 bases from V and 5 bases from J; junction bases left unmatched: 6. There are 16 residues in the CDR3. Germline V lookup: CDR1 LGHNA, CDR2 YSLEER. The CDR3 protein is CASSQDVWTGEDTQYF. Here the CDR3 DNA reads TGCGCCAGCAGCCAAGACGTCTGGACAGGGGAAGATACGCAGTATTTT.

The genes are TRBV5-4 and TRBJ1-5; tentative D call: TRBD1 (5 bases). Per germline, CDR1 SGHNT and CDR2 YYREEE (reference sequence). The CDR3 totals 15 residues. V lost 2 bases to trimming and J lost 5 bases, with 14 bases between them. This CDR3 reads CASSLGQGVDQPQHF. In DNA, the CDR3 is TGTGCCAGCAGCTTAGGTCAGGGTGTGGATCAGCCCCAGCATTTT.

The chain recombines TRBV9 with TRBJ1-3, with D unresolved. Germline V gene data show CDR1 as SGDLS and CDR2 as YYNGEE. There are 15 residues in the CDR3. V was cut by 4 bases and J by 0 bases, with 11 bases left in between. In nucleotides, the CDR3 is TGTGCCAGCAGCCCTTTGCGGGGCTCTGGAAACACCATATATTTT. It codes for CASSPLRGSGNTIYF.

A single count supports this clone. The chain combines TRBV25-1 with TRBJ2-7; D may be TRBD2 (7 bases). The V gene lost 4 bases and the J gene lost 3 bases, with 19 bases spanning the gap. The CDR3 runs to 16 residues. In germline, CDR1 is MGHDK, CDR2 SYGVNS. This CDR3 reads CASSGIGGASYYEQYF. DNA for the CDR3: TGTGCCAGCAGTGGGATAGGGGGGGCTTCGTACTACGAGCAGTACTTC.

The V call is TRBV6-5, the J call TRBJ2-2; 9 nucleotides align to TRBD2. The CDR3 extends over 15 amino acids. After removal of 2 bases from V and 8 bases from J, the junction contained 6 bases not matched to a gene. CDR1 is MNHEY and CDR2 is SVGAGI in the germline V gene. This chain's CDR3 is CASSYRPSGIGELFF. In DNA form, the CDR3 reads TGTGCCAGCAGTTACCGACCTAGCGGGATAGGGGAGCTGTTTTTT.

The count of this clone is one. The CDR3 loop is CASSPRGLGEKLFF. The DNA for the CDR3 is TGTGCCAGCAGCCCCAGGGGGCTCGGGGAAAAACTGTTTTTT. The V call is TRBV6-5, the J call TRBJ1-4; 8 bases fit TRBD1. In germline, CDR1 is MNHEY, CDR2 SVGAGI. V dropped 6 bases and J dropped 8; count of bases not matched to a gene: 8. The CDR3 runs 14 residues.

As DNA, the CDR3 is TGTGCCACCAGCAGAGAACCTATAGGGGGCAACTATGGCTACACCTTC. This gives the protein CATSREPIGGNYGYTF. V is TRBV15 and J is TRBJ1-2, with TRBD1 matching 7 bases. V lost 0 bases to trimming and J lost 2 bases; unmatched junction nucleotides: 6. CDR3 size: 16 residues. CDR1 is LNHNV, CDR2 YYDKDF, per germline (reference sequence).

This clone was seen a single time. V usage is TRBV6-5 and J usage is TRBJ1-4; 7 positions match TRBD1. Germline V lookup: CDR1 MNHEY, CDR2 SVGAGI. J gave up 7 bases and V 6 bases, and 8 bases lay outside the gene matches. The CDR3 has 14 residues. CDR3 protein: CASRSIRGVEKLFF. Written as DNA, the CDR3 is TGTGCCAGCAGATCAATCAGGGGGGTTGAAAAACTGTTTTTT.